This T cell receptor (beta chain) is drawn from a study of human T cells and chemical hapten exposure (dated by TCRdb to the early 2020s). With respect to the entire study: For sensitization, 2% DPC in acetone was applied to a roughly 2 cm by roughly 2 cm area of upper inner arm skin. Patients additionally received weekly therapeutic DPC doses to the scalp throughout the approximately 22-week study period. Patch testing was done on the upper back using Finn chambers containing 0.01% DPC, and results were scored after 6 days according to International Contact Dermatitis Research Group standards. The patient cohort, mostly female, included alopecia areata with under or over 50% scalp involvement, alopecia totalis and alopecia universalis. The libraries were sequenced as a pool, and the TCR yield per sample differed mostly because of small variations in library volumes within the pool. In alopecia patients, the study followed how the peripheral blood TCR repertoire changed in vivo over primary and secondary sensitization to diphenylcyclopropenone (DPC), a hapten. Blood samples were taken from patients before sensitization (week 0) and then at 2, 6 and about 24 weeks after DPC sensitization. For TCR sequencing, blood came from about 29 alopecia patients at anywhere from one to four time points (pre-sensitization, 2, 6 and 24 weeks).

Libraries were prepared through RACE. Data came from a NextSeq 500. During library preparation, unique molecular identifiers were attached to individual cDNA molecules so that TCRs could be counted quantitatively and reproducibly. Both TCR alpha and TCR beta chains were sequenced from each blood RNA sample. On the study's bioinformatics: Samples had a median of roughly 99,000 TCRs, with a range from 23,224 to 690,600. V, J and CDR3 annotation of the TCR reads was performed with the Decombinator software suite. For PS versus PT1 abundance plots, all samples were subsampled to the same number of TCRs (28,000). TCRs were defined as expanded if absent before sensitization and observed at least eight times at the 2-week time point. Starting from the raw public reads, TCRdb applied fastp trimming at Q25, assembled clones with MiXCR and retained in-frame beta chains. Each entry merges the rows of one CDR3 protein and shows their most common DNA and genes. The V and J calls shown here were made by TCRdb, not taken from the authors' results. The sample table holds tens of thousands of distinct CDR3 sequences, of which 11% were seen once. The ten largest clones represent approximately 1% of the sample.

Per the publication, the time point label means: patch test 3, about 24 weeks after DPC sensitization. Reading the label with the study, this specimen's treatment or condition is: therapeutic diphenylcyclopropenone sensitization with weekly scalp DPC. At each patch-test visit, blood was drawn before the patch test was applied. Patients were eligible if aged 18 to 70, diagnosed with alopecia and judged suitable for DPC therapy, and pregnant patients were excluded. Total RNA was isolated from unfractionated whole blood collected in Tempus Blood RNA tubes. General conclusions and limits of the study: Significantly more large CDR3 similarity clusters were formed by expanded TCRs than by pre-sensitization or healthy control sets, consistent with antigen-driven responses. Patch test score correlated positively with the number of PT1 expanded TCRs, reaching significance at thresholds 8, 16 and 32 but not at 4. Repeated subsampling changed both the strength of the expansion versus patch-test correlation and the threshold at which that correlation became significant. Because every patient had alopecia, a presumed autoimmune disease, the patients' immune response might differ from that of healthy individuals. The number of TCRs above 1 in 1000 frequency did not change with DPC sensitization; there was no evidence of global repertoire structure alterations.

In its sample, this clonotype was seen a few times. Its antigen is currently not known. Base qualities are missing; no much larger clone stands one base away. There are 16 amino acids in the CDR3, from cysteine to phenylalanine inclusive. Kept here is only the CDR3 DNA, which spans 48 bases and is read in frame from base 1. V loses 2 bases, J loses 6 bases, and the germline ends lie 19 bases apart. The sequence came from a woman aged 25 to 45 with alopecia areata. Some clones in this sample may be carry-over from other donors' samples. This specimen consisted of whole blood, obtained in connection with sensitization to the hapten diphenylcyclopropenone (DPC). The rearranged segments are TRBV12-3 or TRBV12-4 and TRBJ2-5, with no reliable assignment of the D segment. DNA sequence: TGTGCCAGCAGTTTATTGGGTGAGATCGTCCAGCAGACCCAGTACTTC. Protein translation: CASSLLGEIVQQTQYF.